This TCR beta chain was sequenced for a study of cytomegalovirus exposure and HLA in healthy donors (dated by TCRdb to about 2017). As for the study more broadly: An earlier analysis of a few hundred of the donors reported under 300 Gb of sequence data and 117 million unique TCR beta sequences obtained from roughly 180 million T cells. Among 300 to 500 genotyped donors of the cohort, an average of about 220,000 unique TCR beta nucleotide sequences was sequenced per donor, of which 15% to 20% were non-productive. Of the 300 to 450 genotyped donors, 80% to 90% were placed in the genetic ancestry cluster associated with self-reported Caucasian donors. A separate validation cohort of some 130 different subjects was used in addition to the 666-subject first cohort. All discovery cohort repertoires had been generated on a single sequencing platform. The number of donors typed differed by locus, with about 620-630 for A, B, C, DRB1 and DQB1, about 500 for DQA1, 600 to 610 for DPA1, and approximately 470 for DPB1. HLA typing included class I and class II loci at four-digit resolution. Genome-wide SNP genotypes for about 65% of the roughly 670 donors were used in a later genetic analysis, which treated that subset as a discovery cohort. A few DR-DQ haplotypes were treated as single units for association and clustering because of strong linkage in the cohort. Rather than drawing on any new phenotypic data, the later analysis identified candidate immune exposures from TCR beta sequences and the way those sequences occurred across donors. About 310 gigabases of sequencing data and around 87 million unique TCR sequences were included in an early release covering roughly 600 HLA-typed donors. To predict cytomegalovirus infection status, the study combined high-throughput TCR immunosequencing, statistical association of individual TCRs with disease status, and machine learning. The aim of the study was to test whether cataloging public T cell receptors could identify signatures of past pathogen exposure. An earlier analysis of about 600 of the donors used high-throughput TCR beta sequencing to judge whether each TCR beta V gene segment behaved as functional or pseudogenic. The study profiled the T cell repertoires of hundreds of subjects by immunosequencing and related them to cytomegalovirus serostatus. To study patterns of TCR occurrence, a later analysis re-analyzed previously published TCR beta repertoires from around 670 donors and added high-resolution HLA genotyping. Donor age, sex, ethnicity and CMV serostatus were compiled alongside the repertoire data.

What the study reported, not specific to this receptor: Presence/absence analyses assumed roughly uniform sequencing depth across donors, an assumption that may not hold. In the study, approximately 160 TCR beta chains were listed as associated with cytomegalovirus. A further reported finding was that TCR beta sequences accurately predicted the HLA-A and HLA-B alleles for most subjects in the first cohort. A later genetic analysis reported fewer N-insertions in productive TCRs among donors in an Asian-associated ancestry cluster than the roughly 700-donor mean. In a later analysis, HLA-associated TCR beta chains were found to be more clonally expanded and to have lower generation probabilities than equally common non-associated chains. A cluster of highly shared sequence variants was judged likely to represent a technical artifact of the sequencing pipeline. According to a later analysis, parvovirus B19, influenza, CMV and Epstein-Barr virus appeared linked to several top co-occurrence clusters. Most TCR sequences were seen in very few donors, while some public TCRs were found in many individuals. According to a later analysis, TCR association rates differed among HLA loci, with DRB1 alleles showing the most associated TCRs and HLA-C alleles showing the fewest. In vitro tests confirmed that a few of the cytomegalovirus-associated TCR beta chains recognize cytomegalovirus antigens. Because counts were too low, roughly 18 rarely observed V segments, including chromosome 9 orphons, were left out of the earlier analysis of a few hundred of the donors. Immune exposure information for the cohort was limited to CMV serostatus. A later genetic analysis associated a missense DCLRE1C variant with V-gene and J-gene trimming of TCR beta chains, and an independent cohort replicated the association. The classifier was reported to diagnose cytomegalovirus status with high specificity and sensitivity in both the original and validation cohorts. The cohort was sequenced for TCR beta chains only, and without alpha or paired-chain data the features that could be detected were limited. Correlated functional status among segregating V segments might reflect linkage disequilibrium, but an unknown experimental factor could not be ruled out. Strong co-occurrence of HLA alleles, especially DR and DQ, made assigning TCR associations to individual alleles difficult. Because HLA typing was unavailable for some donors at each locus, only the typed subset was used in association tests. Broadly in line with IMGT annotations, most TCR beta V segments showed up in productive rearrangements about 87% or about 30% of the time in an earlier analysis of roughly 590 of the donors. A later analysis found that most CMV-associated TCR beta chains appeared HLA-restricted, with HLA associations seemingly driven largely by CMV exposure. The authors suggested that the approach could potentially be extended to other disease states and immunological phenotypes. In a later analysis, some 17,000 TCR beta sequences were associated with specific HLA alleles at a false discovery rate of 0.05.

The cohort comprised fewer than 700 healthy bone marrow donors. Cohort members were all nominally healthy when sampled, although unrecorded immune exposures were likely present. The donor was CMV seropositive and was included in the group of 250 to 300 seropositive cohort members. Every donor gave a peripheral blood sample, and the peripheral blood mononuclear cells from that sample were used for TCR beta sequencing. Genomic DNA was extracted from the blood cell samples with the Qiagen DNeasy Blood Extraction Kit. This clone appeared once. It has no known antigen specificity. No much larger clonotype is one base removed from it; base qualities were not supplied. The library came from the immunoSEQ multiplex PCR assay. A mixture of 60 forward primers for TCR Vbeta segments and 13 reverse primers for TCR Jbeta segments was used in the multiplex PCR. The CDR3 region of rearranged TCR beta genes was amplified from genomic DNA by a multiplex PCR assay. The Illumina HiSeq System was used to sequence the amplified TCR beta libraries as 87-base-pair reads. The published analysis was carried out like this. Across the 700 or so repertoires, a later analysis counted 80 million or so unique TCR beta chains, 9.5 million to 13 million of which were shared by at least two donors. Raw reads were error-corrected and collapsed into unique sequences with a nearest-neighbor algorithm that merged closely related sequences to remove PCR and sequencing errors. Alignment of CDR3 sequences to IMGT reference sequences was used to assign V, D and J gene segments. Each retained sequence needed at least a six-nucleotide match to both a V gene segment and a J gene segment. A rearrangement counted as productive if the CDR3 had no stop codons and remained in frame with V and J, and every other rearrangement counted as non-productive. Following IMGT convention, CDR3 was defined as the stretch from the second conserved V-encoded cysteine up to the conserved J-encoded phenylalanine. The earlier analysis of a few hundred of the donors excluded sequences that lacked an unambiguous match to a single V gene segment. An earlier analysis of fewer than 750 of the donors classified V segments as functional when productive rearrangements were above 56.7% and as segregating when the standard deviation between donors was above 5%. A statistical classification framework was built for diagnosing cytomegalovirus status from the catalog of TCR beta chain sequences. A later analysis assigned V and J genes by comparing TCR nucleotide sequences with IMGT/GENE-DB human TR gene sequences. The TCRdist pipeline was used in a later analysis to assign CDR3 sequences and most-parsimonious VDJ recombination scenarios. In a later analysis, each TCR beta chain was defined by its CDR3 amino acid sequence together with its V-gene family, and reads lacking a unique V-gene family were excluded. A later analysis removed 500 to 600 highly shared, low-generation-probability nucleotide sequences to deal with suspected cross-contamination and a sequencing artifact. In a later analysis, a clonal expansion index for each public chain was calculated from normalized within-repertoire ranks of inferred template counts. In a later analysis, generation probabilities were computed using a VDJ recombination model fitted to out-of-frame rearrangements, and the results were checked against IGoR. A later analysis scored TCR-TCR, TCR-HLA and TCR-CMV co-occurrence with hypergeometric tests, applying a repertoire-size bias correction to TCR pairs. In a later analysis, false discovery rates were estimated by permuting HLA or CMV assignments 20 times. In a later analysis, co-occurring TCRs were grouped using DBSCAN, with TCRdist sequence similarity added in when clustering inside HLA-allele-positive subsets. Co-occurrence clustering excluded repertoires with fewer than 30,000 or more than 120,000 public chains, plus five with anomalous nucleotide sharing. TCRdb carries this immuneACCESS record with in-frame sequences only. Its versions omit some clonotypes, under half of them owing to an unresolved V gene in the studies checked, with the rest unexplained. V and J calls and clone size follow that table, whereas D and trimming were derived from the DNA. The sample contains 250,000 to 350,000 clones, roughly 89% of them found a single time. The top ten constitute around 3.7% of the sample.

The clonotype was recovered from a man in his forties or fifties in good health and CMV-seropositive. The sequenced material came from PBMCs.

The CDR3 region: CASSFIAGDAYEQYF. The nucleotide sequence reads as follows: TGTGCCAGCAGCTTCATAGCGGGAGATGCCTACGAGCAGTACTTC. The chain joins TRBV5-4 to TRBJ2-7, and TRBD2 matches 9 of the central bases. The germline V gene encodes CDR1 SGHNT and CDR2 YYREEE (reference sequence). The CDR3 numbers 15 residues from cysteine through phenylalanine. The CDR3 DNA has 45 bases and is translated from base 1. Trimming leaves V shorter by 2 bases and J shorter by 2 bases, with the junction holding 5 bases beyond the gene matches.